This is a list of T cell receptor beta chains from one sample in a study of T cell changes during pregnancy in multiple sclerosis. Data came from immunoSEQ multiplex PCR; TCRdb stores just in-frame clones and leaves some out. The table lists around 70,000 clones, around 94% of them singletons. The material sequenced was peripheral blood, taken in the third trimester of pregnancy. These receptors came from a female donor with multiple sclerosis, enrolled in a pregnancy study. Both conserved end residues are part of each CDR3. D genes are given only for firm matches. Clone size is given for some rows only: seen once, a few or many times, or a class if the clone is expanded.

V: TRBV11-2
J: TRBJ2-6
size: NA
D: NA
CDR3: CASSLVQGRSGANVLTF
DNA: TGTGCCAGCAGCTTAGTACAGGGGAGGTCTGGGGCCAACGTCCTGACTTTC

V: TRBV11-2
J: TRBJ1-5
size: once
D: TRBD1
CDR3: CASSRGTGNAQPQHF
DNA: TGTGCCAGCAGCCGCGGGACAGGGAATGCTCAGCCCCAGCATTTT

V: TRBV2
J: TRBJ2-7
size: NA
D: TRBD1
CDR3: CASSGQGSFEGYEQYF
DNA: TGTGCCAGCAGCGGACAGGGGAGTTTCGAGGGCTACGAGCAGTACTTC

V: TRBV5-8
J: TRBJ2-5
size: NA
D: NA
CDR3: CASSLAKGSRGTQYF
DNA: TGTGCCAGCAGCTTGGCCAAAGGATCTAGGGGGACCCAGTACTTC

V: TRBV29-1
J: TRBJ2-2
size: NA
D: NA
CDR3: CSVALPRGTNTGELFF
DNA: TGCAGCGTTGCGCTCCCACGGGGAACGAACACCGGGGAGCTGTTTTTT

V: TRBV29-1
J: TRBJ1-2
size: NA
D: NA
CDR3: CSVGGSGYTF
DNA: TGCAGCGTTGGAGGGAGTGGCTACACCTTC

V: TRBV5-6
J: TRBJ2-6
size: NA
D: TRBD2
CDR3: CARGGTLSSGANVLTF
DNA: TGTGCCAGGGGGGGGACCTTAAGCTCTGGGGCCAACGTCCTGACTTTC

V: TRBV4-2
J: TRBJ2-5
size: NA
D: NA
CDR3: CASSQGGPETQYF
DNA: TGTGCCAGCAGCCAGGGGGGGCCGGAGACCCAGTACTTC

V: TRBV6-1
J: TRBJ2-7
size: NA
D: TRBD1
CDR3: CASSRQGEISYEQYF
DNA: TGTGCCAGCAGCCGACAGGGTGAAATTTCCTACGAGCAGTACTTC

V: TRBV7-5
J: TRBJ2-7
size: NA
D: NA
CDR3: CVRSLVSPPGQGCSYEQYF
DNA: TGTGTCAGAAGCTTAGTCAGCCCACCGGGACAGGGGTGCTCCTACGAGCAGTACTTC

V: TRBV9
J: TRBJ2-3
size: NA
D: NA
CDR3: CASSVPTGASTDTQYF
DNA: TGTGCCAGCAGCGTACCCACGGGAGCTAGCACAGATACGCAGTATTTT

V: TRBV7-9
J: TRBJ2-7
size: NA
D: TRBD1
CDR3: CASSPRTGMTYEQYF
DNA: TGTGCCAGCAGCCCGCGGACAGGGATGACCTACGAGCAGTACTTC

V: TRBV27
J: TRBJ1-2
size: NA
D: NA
CDR3: CASSPATGYGYTF
DNA: TGTGCCAGCAGTCCAGCGACAGGTTATGGCTACACCTTC

V: TRBV29-1
J: TRBJ1-2
size: NA
D: NA
CDR3: CSVSIVSYGYTF
DNA: TGCAGCGTGTCAATAGTGAGCTATGGCTACACCTTC

V: TRBV6-4
J: TRBJ1-3
size: NA
D: NA
CDR3: CASSESVGRNTIYF
DNA: TGTGCCAGCAGTGAATCGGTCGGGAGAAACACCATATATTTT

V: TRBV4-2
J: TRBJ2-7
size: NA
D: NA
CDR3: CASSLPGVGYEQYF
DNA: TGTGCCAGCAGCCTCCCCGGGGTAGGTTACGAGCAGTACTTC

V: TRBV4-2
J: TRBJ1-6
size: few
D: NA
CDR3: CASSQESTGGGYNSPLHF
DNA: TGTGCCAGCAGCCAAGAGAGCACGGGGGGTGGCTATAATTCACCCCTCCACTTT

V: TRBV9
J: TRBJ2-1
size: NA
D: TRBD2
CDR3: CASSVAVSGGQNEQFF
DNA: TGTGCCAGCAGCGTAGCGGTTAGCGGGGGGCAGAATGAGCAGTTCTTC

V: TRBV19
J: TRBJ1-5
size: NA
D: TRBD1
CDR3: CASRYGVGGEGSNQPQHF
DNA: TGTGCCAGTAGATATGGGGTAGGGGGCGAAGGAAGCAATCAGCCCCAGCATTTT

V: TRBV5-6
J: TRBJ2-5
size: NA
D: NA
CDR3: CASSYRTRETQYF
DNA: TGTGCCAGCAGCTACAGGACCCGAGAGACCCAGTACTTC

V: TRBV7-6
J: TRBJ1-1
size: NA
D: NA
CDR3: CASSFGVQGWAFF
DNA: TGTGCCAGCAGCTTCGGTGTTCAGGGGTGGGCTTTCTTT

V: TRBV27
J: TRBJ1-1
size: NA
D: TRBD1
CDR3: CASRPGQMNTEAFF
DNA: TGTGCCAGCAGACCGGGACAGATGAACACTGAAGCTTTCTTT

V: TRBV9
J: TRBJ2-3
size: NA
D: TRBD1
CDR3: CASSARDRFTDTQYF
DNA: TGTGCCAGCAGCGCACGGGACAGATTCACAGATACGCAGTATTTT

V: TRBV7-8
J: TRBJ1-5
size: NA
D: NA
CDR3: CASSLGGIGSNQPQHF
DNA: TGTGCCAGCAGCTTAGGAGGGATTGGAAGCAATCAGCCCCAGCATTTT

V: TRBV30
J: TRBJ1-5
size: NA
D: TRBD1
CDR3: CAWDTGGPSNQPQHF
DNA: TGTGCCTGGGATACAGGGGGACCTAGCAATCAGCCCCAGCATTTT

V: TRBV6-5
J: TRBJ2-7
size: NA
D: NA
CDR3: CASRGGVRAYEQYF
DNA: TGTGCCAGCAGGGGCGGGGTACGGGCCTACGAGCAGTACTTC

V: TRBV6-1
J: TRBJ2-3
size: NA
D: NA
CDR3: CASSQTGITDTQYF
DNA: TGTGCCAGCAGCCAGACAGGCATCACAGATACGCAGTATTTT

V: TRBV7-8
J: TRBJ2-5
size: NA
D: NA
CDR3: CASSPSRETQYF
DNA: TGTGCCAGCAGCCCCTCTCGGGAGACCCAGTACTTC

V: TRBV7-2
J: TRBJ1-5
size: NA
D: TRBD1
CDR3: CASTRDRDQPQHF
DNA: TGTGCCAGCACTCGGGACAGAGATCAGCCCCAGCATTTT

V: TRBV19
J: TRBJ1-6
size: NA
D: NA
CDR3: CASSIQGTDSPLHF
DNA: TGTGCCAGTAGTATACAGGGGACGGATTCACCCCTCCACTTT

V: TRBV5-4
J: TRBJ1-6
size: NA
D: NA
CDR3: CASSGPGEGYSPLHF
DNA: TGTGCCAGCAGCGGCCCAGGAGAGGGATATTCACCCCTCCACTTT

V: TRBV7-2
J: TRBJ1-6
size: NA
D: NA
CDR3: CASSSQGNSPLHF
DNA: TGTGCCAGCAGCTCTCAGGGGAATTCACCCCTCCACTTT

V: TRBV2
J: TRBJ1-5
size: NA
D: TRBD1
CDR3: CASSDTGALNQPQHF
DNA: TGTGCCAGCAGTGATACAGGGGCTCTCAATCAGCCCCAGCATTTT

V: TRBV10-3
J: TRBJ2-3
size: NA
D: TRBD2
CDR3: CAISEMASGGTDTQYF
DNA: TGTGCCATCAGTGAGATGGCTAGCGGGGGCACAGATACGCAGTATTTT

V: TRBV14
J: TRBJ2-7
size: NA
D: TRBD2
CDR3: CASSRSTGGIDEQYF
DNA: TGTGCCAGCAGCCGGTCGACGGGAGGGATCGACGAGCAGTACTTC

V: TRBV13
J: TRBJ2-4
size: NA
D: TRBD1
CDR3: CASTPWDRGAGSKNIQYF
DNA: TGTGCCAGCACCCCGTGGGACAGGGGCGCCGGGAGCAAAAACATTCAGTACTTC

V: TRBV7-3
J: TRBJ1-2
size: NA
D: NA
CDR3: CASSTNRDSGYTF
DNA: TGTGCCAGCAGCACGAACCGGGACTCTGGCTACACCTTC

V: TRBV6-5
J: TRBJ1-2
size: NA
D: NA
CDR3: CASSQTRIYGYTF
DNA: TGTGCCAGCAGTCAGACAAGGATATATGGCTACACCTTC

V: TRBV7-8
J: TRBJ1-5
size: NA
D: NA
CDR3: CASSLRTASNQPQHF
DNA: TGTGCCAGCAGCTTAAGGACAGCTAGCAATCAGCCCCAGCATTTT

V: TRBV19
J: TRBJ1-5
size: NA
D: TRBD1
CDR3: CASSIDRVGNQPQHF
DNA: TGTGCCAGTAGTATCGACAGGGTTGGCAATCAGCCCCAGCATTTT

V: TRBV7-2
J: TRBJ2-2
size: once
D: TRBD2
CDR3: CASSLREGSPTGELFF
DNA: TGTGCCAGCAGCTTAAGGGAGGGGAGTCCGACCGGGGAGCTGTTTTTT